Shown below are 32 T cell receptor beta chains from a single sample sequenced in a study of T-cell reconstitution after alpha-beta-depleted transplantation in children. Construction of the TCRbeta library involved unique molecular identifiers. In TCRdb, the PCR reads were re-called with MiXCR into one record per CDR3 protein. The sample includes fewer than 120,000 distinct CDR3 sequences, about 9.4% of them seen just once. Source: PBMCs from the stem cell graft donor, taken from the stem cell graft. The receptors were gathered from a human donor who donated a stem cell graft to a child with acute lymphoblastic leukemia.

This clonotype was observed many times. The chain couples TRBV19 to TRBJ1-3; weak D call: TRBD1 (6 bases). CDR1 is LNHDA and CDR2 is SQIVND in the germline V gene (reference sequence). Trimming took 10 bases from V and 0 from J, leaving 10 bases between them. This CDR3 comprises 13 residues. The CDR3 region is CAIRTDSGNTIYF. The CDR3 nucleotides read TGTGCCATCCGGACAGACTCTGGAAACACCATATATTTT. Using reference TRBV19 and TRBJ1-3 for the parts outside the CDR3, the full variable domain is DGGITQSPKYLFRKEGQNVTLSCEQNLNHDAMYWYRQDPGQGLRLIYYSQIVNDFQKGDIAEGYSVSREKKESFPLTVTSAQKNPTAFYLCAIRTDSGNTIYFGEGSWLTVV.

The genes are TRBV7-2 and TRBJ2-1; the D is unclear. This CDR3 region has 15 residues. The V and J ends lost 6 bases and 8 bases respectively, with 20 bases between them. Germline loops: CDR1 SGHTA, CDR2 FQGNSA. The CDR3 sequence: CASSRAPLVADEQFF. Written as DNA, the CDR3 is TGTGCCAGCAGTCGCGCCCCTCTTGTGGCCGATGAGCAGTTCTTC.

In its sample, this clonotype was seen many times. This chain links TRBV20-1 with TRBJ2-1; D not resolved. Trimming took 5 bases from V and 4 from J, leaving 15 bases between them. Germline V gene data show CDR1 as DFQATT and CDR2 as SNEGSKA (reference sequence). There are 14 residues in the CDR3. CDR3 coding DNA: TGCAGTGCTCAACCAAGCGTCCATTACAATGAGCAGTTCTTC. Protein: CSAQPSVHYNEQFF.

This clonotype was recorded only once. The chain carries TRBV7-3 and TRBJ2-3; 9 bases align to TRBD2. The CDR3 spans 14 residues. V was pared by 6 bases and J by 9 bases, with 10 bases of the junction left unmatched. Germline V gene data show CDR1 as SGHTA and CDR2 as FQGTGA. The CDR3 nucleotides are TGTGCCAGCAGATCCGGGACTAGCCGGGCCACGCAGTATTTT. Protein product: CASRSGTSRATQYF.

This clonotype has a count of ten or more. The chain has TRBV15 and TRBJ2-7; 7 bases match TRBD1. The CDR3 sequence is 14 residues long. Germline lookup yields CDR1 LNHNV and CDR2 YYDKDF (reference sequence). The V gene end was trimmed by 4 bases and the J gene end by 4 bases; junction bases not matched to a gene: 7. The CDR3 DNA reads TGTGCCACCAGCACGTGGGACAGCACTTACGAGCAGTACTTC. The encoded protein is CATSTWDSTYEQYF.

This clonotype was counted at least ten times. Written as DNA, the CDR3 is TGTGCCAGCAGCGCTCGCTCAGGGAACACCGGGGAGCTGTTTTTT. Its translation is CASSARSGNTGELFF. J is TRBJ2-2 and V is TRBV9; D is unresolved. Trimming took 3 bases from V and 1 from J, leaving 10 bases between them. This CDR3 is built from 15 residues. CDR1 is SGDLS, CDR2 YYNGEE, per germline.

The rearrangement uses TRBV7-2 and TRBJ2-7, with 8 nucleotides matching TRBD1. Germline V lookup: CDR1 SGHTA, CDR2 FQGNSA. Trimming removed 5 bases from V and 2 bases from J; junction bases left unmatched: 5. The CDR3 runs to 14 residues. The CDR3 sequence is CASSPVQGAYEQYF. The DNA for the CDR3 is TGTGCCAGCAGCCCCGTACAGGGGGCCTACGAGCAGTACTTC.

This clonotype was seen ten or more times. For the CDR3, the DNA is TGCGCCAGCAGCCAAGAAGTCCGGCCCCCCGGCGATGAGCAGTTCTTC. Amino acid sequence: CASSQEVRPPGDEQFF. The chain recombines TRBV4-3 with TRBJ2-1; D is ambiguous. CDR3 length: 16 amino acids. Germline CDR1 reads LGHNA; CDR2 reads YSLEER. Trimming took 0 bases from V and 8 from J, leaving 17 bases between them.

This clonotype was observed many times. This chain joins TRBV6-1 and TRBJ2-7; D assignment may be TRBD1 or TRBD2 (5 bases each). The CDR3 sequence is 14 residues long. Trimming removed 6 bases at V and 5 bases at J, with 17 bases between. Germline loops: CDR1 MNHNS, CDR2 SASEGT. This CDR3 is CASSPGTPRDEQYF. The CDR3 DNA follows: TGTGCCAGCAGCCCCGGGACGCCAAGAGACGAGCAGTACTTC.

This clonotype was seen repeatedly, ten times or more. V gene TRBV27 combines with J gene TRBJ2-7, with D perhaps TRBD1 (8 bases). Trimming cost V 3 bases and J 7 bases, with 16 bases left between them. The CDR3 runs 14 residues. Per the germline V gene, CDR1 is MNHEY and CDR2 is SMNVEV (reference sequence). CDR3 nucleotide sequence: TGTGCCAGCAGTTTCTACGACAGGGGAGGGGAGCAGTACTTC. It translates to CASSFYDRGGEQYF.

There are a few counts of this clonotype. The rearrangement joins TRBV30 to TRBJ1-2, with 8 bases fitting TRBD1. The length of the CDR3 is 13 residues. The ends lost 5 bases at V and 2 bases at J; junction bases unmatched: 4. Germline-derived CDR1 and CDR2 are GTSNPN and SVGIG (reference sequence). The CDR3 here is CAWGTGMNYGYTF. Written as DNA, the CDR3 is TGTGCCTGGGGGACAGGAATGAACTATGGCTACACCTTC.

In this sample, this clonotype turned up many times. The J gene is TRBJ2-2, the V gene TRBV20-1, with D possibly matching TRBD2 (5 bases). Germline lookup yields CDR1 DFQATT and CDR2 SNEGSKA (reference sequence). The CDR3 length is 14 residues. V lost 3 bases to trimming and J lost 7 bases, with 15 bases between them. DNA for the CDR3: TGCAGTGCTAGTCCCTCGAACAGCGGCGGGGAGCTGTTTTTT. This gives the protein CSASPSNSGGELFF.

There are many counts of this clonotype. The chain links TRBV12-3 or TRBV12-4 to TRBJ2-3; 7 positions agree with TRBD1. The CDR3 runs 18 residues. With V trimmed by 6 bases and J by 0 bases, 15 bases remained unmatched. The chain's CDR3 is CASRTRDSQPPSTDTQYF. The CDR3 DNA reads as TGTGCCAGCAGAACCCGGGACAGCCAACCCCCTAGCACAGATACGCAGTATTTT.

This clonotype was detected ten times or more. V and J are TRBV12-3 or TRBV12-4 and TRBJ1-2; D is possibly TRBD1 (6 bases). This CDR3 contains 17 residues. Trimming removed 1 base at V and 2 bases at J, with 17 bases between. The CDR3 nucleotides are TGTGCCAGCAGTTTAGATAGTCCCCGGGACAACAACTATGGCTACACCTTC. Translating it yields CASSLDSPRDNNYGYTF.

The rearrangement links TRBV7-6 to TRBJ2-7, with 7 bases fitting TRBD1. The CDR3 is 14 residues long. J gave up 3 bases and V 1 base, and 3 bases lay outside the gene matches. Per germline, CDR1 SGHVS and CDR2 FNYEAQ. The CDR3: CASSLGGQNYEQYF. The DNA of the CDR3 is TGTGCCAGCAGCTTAGGGGGACAGAACTACGAGCAGTACTTC. Using reference TRBV7-6 and TRBJ2-7 for the parts outside the CDR3, the full variable domain is GAGVSQSPRYKVTKRGQDVALRCDPISGHVSLYWYRQALGQGPEFLTYFNYEAQQDKSGLPNDRFSAERPEGSISTLTIQRTEQRDSAMYRCASSLGGQNYEQYFGPGTRLTVT.

The sample holds many counts of this clonotype. V is TRBV5-1 and J is TRBJ2-2; D is undetermined. V was clipped by 4 bases and J by 0 bases, with 7 bases between them. Germline-derived CDR1 and CDR2 are SGHRS and YFSETQ. The length of the CDR3 is 14 residues. CDR3 protein: CASSADPNTGELFF. The CDR3 DNA follows: TGCGCCAGCAGCGCGGACCCGAACACCGGGGAGCTGTTTTTT.

This clonotype occurred many times. The gene calls are TRBV27 and TRBJ1-1; tentative D call: TRBD1 (5 bases). The V and J ends lost 5 bases and 9 bases respectively, with 16 bases between them. Germline values: CDR1 MNHEY, CDR2 SMNVEV (reference sequence). This CDR3 is built from 13 residues. The CDR3 loop is CASSPHSRQQAFF. CDR3 nucleotides: TGTGCCAGCAGTCCTCACTCTCGACAGCAAGCTTTCTTT.

The genes are TRBV4-2 and TRBJ2-3; 7 nucleotides align to TRBD2. Germline CDR1 LGHNA, CDR2 YNFKEQ. Germline trimming cut 4 bases from V and 2 bases from J; bases unmatched to any gene: 9. The CDR3 extends over 16 amino acids. CDR3 in amino acids: CASSPFREEDTDTQYF. The CDR3 DNA is TGTGCCAGCAGCCCCTTCCGGGAGGAGGACACAGATACGCAGTATTTT.

This clonotype has at least ten counts. V usage is TRBV27 and J usage is TRBJ1-3; D not resolved. Germline CDR1 reads MNHEY; CDR2 reads SMNVEV (reference sequence). V was trimmed by 1 base and J by 1 base, leaving 8 bases between them. The CDR3 covers 15 residues. Here the CDR3 DNA reads TGTGCCAGCAGTTTATACCCAGCGTCTGGAAACACCATATATTTT. Protein product: CASSLYPASGNTIYF.

This clonotype came up many times. The chain links TRBV3-1 to TRBJ2-2; 7 bases match TRBD2. The germline V gene has CDR1 LGHDT and CDR2 YNNKEL (reference sequence). This CDR3 comprises 19 residues. The V and J ends lost 1 base and 1 base, in that order; junction bases with no gene match: 12. The CDR3 reads CASSQVLWVGLRNTGELFF. CDR3 nucleotides: TGTGCCAGCAGCCAAGTCCTATGGGTGGGACTACGGAACACCGGGGAGCTGTTTTTT.

This clonotype was detected many times. The V gene is TRBV15, the J gene TRBJ1-2; 7 nucleotides agree with TRBD1. The CDR3 length is 14 residues. The junction had 10 bases not matched to a gene; V was cut back by 9 bases and J by 3 bases. CDR1 and CDR2 from the germline V gene are LNHNV and YYDKDF (reference sequence). CDR3 in DNA: TGTGCCACGACGGAGGGGGCTAGGGACTATGGCTACACCTTC. Encoded protein: CATTEGARDYGYTF.

Details on this clonotype: It may be a read error: a sequence one base away is much more abundant. The rearrangement links TRBV6-1 to TRBJ1-4, with 8 nucleotides matching TRBD1. Germline CDR1 MNHNS, CDR2 SASEGT. This CDR3 contains 15 residues. Trimming at V came to 5 bases and at J to 8 bases, leaving 10 bases not matched to a gene. Written as DNA, the CDR3 is TGTGCCAGCAGTACCAGGACAGGGCGAGGGGAAAAACTGTTTTTT. Translating it yields CASSTRTGRGEKLFF.

This clonotype has a count of ten or more. The chain employs TRBV7-2 and TRBJ2-1; 15 nucleotides line up with TRBD2. The CDR3 has 16 residues. The germline gives CDR1 SGHTA, CDR2 FQGNSA. With V trimmed by 3 bases and J by 7 bases, 4 bases remained unmatched. CDR3 sequence: CASSLGTSGGQNEQFF. CDR3 sequence (DNA): TGTGCCAGCAGCTTGGGGACTAGCGGGGGGCAGAATGAGCAGTTCTTC. Full variable domain (remainder filled in from reference TRBV7-2 and TRBJ2-1): GAGVSQSPSNKVTEKGKDVELRCDPISGHTALYWYRQSLGQGLEFLIYFQGNSAPDKSGLPSDRFSAERTGGSVSTLTIQRTQQEDSAVYLCASSLGTSGGQNEQFFGPGTRLTVL.

This clonotype was observed at least ten times. This chain connects TRBV12-3 or TRBV12-4 to TRBJ2-4, with TRBD1 matching 8 bases. The length of the CDR3 is 18 residues. V lost 1 base and J lost 1; bases outside the gene matches: 9. The CDR3 DNA is TGTGCCAGCAGTTTAGGCGGCAGGGGGCGCGGGGCCAAAAACATTCAGTACTTC. Translation gives CASSLGGRGRGAKNIQYF.

There are many counts of this clonotype. J is TRBJ1-2 and V is TRBV25-1; a weak D match, TRBD1 (5 bases). Germline-derived CDR1 and CDR2 are MGHDK and SYGVNS. The V and J ends lost 2 bases and 1 base respectively, with 8 bases between them. The length of the CDR3 is 14 residues. The chain's CDR3 is CASSEGADNYGYTF. CDR3 DNA sequence: TGTGCCAGCAGTGAAGGGGCAGATAACTATGGCTACACCTTC.

The chain combines TRBV15 with TRBJ1-6; no definite D call. Germline V gene lookup returns CDR1 LNHNV and CDR2 YYDKDF (reference sequence). CDR3 length: 14 residues. V was cut by 1 base and J by 7 bases, with 8 bases left in between. The CDR3: CATSRGPTNSPLHF. The CDR3 nucleotides read TGTGCCACCAGCAGAGGACCGACGAATTCACCCCTCCACTTT. Full variable domain (remainder filled in from reference TRBV15 and TRBJ1-6): DAMVIQNPRYQVTQFGKPVTLSCSQTLNHNVMYWYQQKSSQAPKLLFHYYDKDFNNEADTPDNFQSRRPNTSFCFLDIRSPGLGDTAMYLCATSRGPTNSPLHFGNGTRLTVT.

The table lists this clonotype with many counts. The chain uses TRBV5-6 and TRBJ1-2; 7 bases agree with TRBD1. The V segment lost 3 bases and the J segment 2 bases; nucleotides outside the gene matches: 4. The CDR3 consists of 14 residues. Germline V gives CDR1 SGHDT, CDR2 YYEEEE. The CDR3: CASSYDRANYGYTF. The CDR3, as DNA: TGTGCCAGCAGCTACGACAGGGCAAACTATGGCTACACCTTC.

This chain uses TRBV29-1 with TRBJ2-5; no definite D call. Per the germline V gene, CDR1 is SQVTM and CDR2 is ANQGSEA. V shed 4 bases and J shed 4 bases, with 7 bases lying between them. The CDR3 sequence is 11 residues long. CDR3 sequence: CSVVVGETQYF. The CDR3 DNA reads TGCAGCGTTGTGGTCGGAGAGACCCAGTACTTC.

The table lists this clonotype with many counts. The genes are TRBV20-1 and TRBJ2-3; 12 positions agree with TRBD2. The ends lost 0 bases at V and 5 bases at J; junction bases unmatched: 9. This CDR3 has 17 residues. Germline lookup yields CDR1 DFQATT and CDR2 SNEGSKA (reference sequence). The CDR3 sequence is CSARDPSSGRAKDTQYF. CDR3 nucleotides: TGCAGTGCTAGAGATCCGTCTAGCGGGAGGGCCAAAGATACGCAGTATTTT.

In its sample, this clonotype was seen once. Since a much larger clone is just one base distant, this may be a read error. The chain links TRBV6-1 to TRBJ2-5; 8 bases are a match to TRBD2. The CDR3 consists of 14 residues. Per germline, CDR1 MNHNS and CDR2 SASEGT. The V gene end was trimmed by 7 bases and the J gene end by 5 bases; junction bases not matched to a gene: 9. In DNA form, the CDR3 reads TGTGCCAGCATCCGGGGACTAGAGGGTGAGACCCAGTACTTC. Amino acid sequence: CASIRGLEGETQYF.

Comment on this clonotype: A much larger clone lies a single base off, so this may be a read error. This chain connects TRBV12-3 or TRBV12-4 to TRBJ2-5; 11 bases are shared with TRBD2. The CDR3 loop spans 19 amino acids. DNA of the CDR3: TGTGCCTGCAGTTTGAATCCCCCCCGGACTAGCGGGCCCCAAGAGACCCAGTACTTC. It translates to CACSLNPPRTSGPQETQYF.

The chain couples TRBV6-1 to TRBJ1-1, with 7 bases that match TRBD1. The CDR3 totals 15 residues. V lost 5 bases, J lost 4 bases, and 10 bases stayed unmatched. The germline gives CDR1 MNHNS, CDR2 SASEGT. CDR3 sequence reads: CASSSRGAGGTEAFF. The CDR3 bases are TGTGCCAGCAGTAGCAGAGGGGCAGGGGGCACTGAAGCTTTCTTT.